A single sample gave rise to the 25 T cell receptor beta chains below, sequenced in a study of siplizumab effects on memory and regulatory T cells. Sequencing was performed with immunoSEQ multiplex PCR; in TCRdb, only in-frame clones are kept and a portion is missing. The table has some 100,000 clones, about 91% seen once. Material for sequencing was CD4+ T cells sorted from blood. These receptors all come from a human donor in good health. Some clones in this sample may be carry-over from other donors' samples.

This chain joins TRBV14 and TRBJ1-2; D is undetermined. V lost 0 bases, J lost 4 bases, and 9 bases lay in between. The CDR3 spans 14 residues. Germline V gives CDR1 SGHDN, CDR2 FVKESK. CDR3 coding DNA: TGTGCCAGCAGCCAAGAGGTTCACGGCTATGGCTACACCTTC. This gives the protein CASSQEVHGYGYTF.

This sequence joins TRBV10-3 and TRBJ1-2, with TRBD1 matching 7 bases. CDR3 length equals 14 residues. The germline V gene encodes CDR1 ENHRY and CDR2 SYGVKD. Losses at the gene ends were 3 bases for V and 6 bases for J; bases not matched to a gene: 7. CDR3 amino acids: CAISEQTGRDGYTF. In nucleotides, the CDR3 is TGTGCCATCAGTGAACAGACAGGGAGGGATGGCTACACCTTC.

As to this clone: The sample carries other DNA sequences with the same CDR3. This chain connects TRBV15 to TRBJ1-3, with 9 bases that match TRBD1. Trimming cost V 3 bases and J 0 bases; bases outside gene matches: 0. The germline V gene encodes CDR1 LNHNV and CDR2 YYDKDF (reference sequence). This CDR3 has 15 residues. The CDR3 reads CATSRDRGSGNTIYF. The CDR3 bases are TGTGCCACCAGCAGGGACAGGGGCTCTGGAAACACCATATATTTT.

In DNA, the CDR3 is TGCAGCGTTTCTGGCGGCATCACAGATACGCAGTATTTT. This translates into CSVSGGITDTQYF. The rearrangement uses TRBV29-1 and TRBJ2-3; no clear D. CDR1 and CDR2 from the germline V gene are SQVTM and ANQGSEA. The CDR3 is made up of 13 amino acids. V was shortened by 5 bases and J by 2 bases, with 11 bases between the two germline ends.

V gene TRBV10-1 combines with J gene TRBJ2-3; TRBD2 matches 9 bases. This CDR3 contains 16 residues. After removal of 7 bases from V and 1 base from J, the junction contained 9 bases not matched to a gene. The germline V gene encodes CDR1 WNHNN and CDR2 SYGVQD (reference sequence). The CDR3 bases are TGCGCCAGCACCATGATAGCGGGAGACGGCACAGATACGCAGTATTTT. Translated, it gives CASTMIAGDGTDTQYF.

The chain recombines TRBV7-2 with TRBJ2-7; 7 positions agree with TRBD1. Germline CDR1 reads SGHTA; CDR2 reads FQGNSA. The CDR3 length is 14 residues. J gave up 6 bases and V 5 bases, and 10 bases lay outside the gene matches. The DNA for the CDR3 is TGTGCCAGCAGCACCATCCCGGGACAGACCGAGCAGTACTTC. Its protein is CASSTIPGQTEQYF.

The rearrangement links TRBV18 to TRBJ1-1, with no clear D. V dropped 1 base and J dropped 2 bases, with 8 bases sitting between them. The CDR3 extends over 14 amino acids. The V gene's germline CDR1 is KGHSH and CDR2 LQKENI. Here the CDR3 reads CASSPQDSNTEAFF. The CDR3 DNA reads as TGTGCCAGCTCACCACAGGACTCCAACACTGAAGCTTTCTTT.

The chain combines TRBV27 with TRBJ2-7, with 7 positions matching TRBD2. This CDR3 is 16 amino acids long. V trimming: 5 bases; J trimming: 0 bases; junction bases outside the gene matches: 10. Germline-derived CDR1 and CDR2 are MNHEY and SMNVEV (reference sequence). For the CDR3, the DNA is TGTGCCAGCAGTACGAATAGCGGGTACAACTCCTACGAGCAGTACTTC. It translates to CASSTNSGYNSYEQYF.

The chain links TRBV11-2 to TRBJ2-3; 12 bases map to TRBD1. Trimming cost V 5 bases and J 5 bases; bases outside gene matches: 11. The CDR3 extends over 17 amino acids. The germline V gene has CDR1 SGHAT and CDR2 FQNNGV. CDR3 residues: CASSHRDRGRLRDTQYF. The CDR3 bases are TGTGCCAGCAGCCACCGGGACAGGGGGCGCCTTAGAGATACGCAGTATTTT.

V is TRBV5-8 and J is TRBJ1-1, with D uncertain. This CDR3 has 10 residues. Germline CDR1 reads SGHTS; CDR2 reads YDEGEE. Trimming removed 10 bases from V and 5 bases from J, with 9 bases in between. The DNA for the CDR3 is TGTGCCGCGGGCCGGACTGAAGCTTTCTTT. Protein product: CAAGRTEAFF.

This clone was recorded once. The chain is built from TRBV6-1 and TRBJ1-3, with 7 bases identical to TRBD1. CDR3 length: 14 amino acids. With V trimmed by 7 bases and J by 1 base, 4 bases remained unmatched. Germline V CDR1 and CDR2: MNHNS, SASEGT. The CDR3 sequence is CASKNRGSGNTIYF. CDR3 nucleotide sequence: TGTGCCAGCAAAAACAGGGGTTCTGGAAACACCATATATTTT.

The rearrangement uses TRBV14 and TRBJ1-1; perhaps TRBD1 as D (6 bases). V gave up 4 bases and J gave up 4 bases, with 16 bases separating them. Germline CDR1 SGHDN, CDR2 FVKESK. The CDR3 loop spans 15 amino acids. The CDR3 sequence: CASSLLQGFGTEAFF. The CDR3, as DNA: TGTGCCAGCAGCCTATTACAGGGCTTTGGCACTGAAGCTTTCTTT.

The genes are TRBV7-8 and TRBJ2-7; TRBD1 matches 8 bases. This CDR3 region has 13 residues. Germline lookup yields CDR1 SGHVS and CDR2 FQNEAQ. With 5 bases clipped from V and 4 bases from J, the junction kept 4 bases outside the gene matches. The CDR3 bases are TGTGCCAGCAGCCGGACAGGGAGGTACGAGCAGTACTTC. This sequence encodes CASSRTGRYEQYF.

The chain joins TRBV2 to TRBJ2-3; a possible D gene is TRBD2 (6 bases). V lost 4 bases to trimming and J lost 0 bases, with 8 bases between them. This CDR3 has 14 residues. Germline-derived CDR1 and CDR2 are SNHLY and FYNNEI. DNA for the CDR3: TGTGCCAGCAGTGCGGGAGTTAGCACAGATACGCAGTATTTT. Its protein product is CASSAGVSTDTQYF. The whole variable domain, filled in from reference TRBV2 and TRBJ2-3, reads EPEVTQTPSHQVTQMGQEVILRCVPISNHLYFYWYRQILGQKVEFLVSFYNNEISEKSEIFDDQFSVERPDGSNFTLKIRSTKLEDSAMYFCASSAGVSTDTQYFGPGTRLTVL.

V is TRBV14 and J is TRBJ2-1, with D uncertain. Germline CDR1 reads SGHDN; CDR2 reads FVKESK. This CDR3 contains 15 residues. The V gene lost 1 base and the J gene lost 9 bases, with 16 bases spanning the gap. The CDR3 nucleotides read TGTGCCAGCAGCCAAGGAGACCGGGTAGCCGGTGAGCAGTTCTTC. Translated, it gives CASSQGDRVAGEQFF.

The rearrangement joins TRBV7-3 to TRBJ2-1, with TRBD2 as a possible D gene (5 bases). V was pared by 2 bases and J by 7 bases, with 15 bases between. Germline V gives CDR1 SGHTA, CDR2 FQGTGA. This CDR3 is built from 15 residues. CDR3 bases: TGTGCCAGCAGCTTAGGAGTGGGAGCGGATAATGAGCAGTTCTTC. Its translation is CASSLGVGADNEQFF.

CDR3 nucleotide sequence: TGCGCCAGCAGCTTAATGACAGGGGAAACAGATACGCAGTATTTT. It is translated as CASSLMTGETDTQYF. The gene calls are TRBV5-1 and TRBJ2-3; TRBD1 matches 8 bases. Germline values: CDR1 SGHRS, CDR2 YFSETQ. V gave up 2 bases and J gave up 3 bases; unmatched junction bases: 5. This CDR3 has 15 residues. Variable domain in full (rest from reference TRBV5-1 and TRBJ2-3): KAGVTQTPRYLIKTRGQQVTLSCSPISGHRSVSWYQQTPGQGLQFLFEYFSETQRNKGNFPGRFSGRQFSNSRSEMNVSTLELGDSALYLCASSLMTGETDTQYFGPGTRLTVL.

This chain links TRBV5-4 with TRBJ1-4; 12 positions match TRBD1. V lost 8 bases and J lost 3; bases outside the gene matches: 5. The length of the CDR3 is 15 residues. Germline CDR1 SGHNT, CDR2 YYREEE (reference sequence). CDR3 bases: TGTGCCAGGCCGGGACAGGGGGCTGCTAATGAAAAACTGTTTTTT. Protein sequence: CARPGQGAANEKLFF.

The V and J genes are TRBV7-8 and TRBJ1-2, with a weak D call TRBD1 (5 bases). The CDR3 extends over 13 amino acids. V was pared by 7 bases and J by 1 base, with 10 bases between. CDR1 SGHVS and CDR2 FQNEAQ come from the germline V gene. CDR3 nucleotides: TGTGCCAGCACCGCAGACAGTAACTATGGCTACACCTTC. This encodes CASTADSNYGYTF.

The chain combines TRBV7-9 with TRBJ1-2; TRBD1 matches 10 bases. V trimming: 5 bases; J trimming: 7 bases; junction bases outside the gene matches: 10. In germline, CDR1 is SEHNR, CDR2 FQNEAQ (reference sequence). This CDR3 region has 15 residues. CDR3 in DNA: TGTGCCAGCAGCCCAGAATGGACAGGGGGGAGTGGCTACACCTTC. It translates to CASSPEWTGGSGYTF.

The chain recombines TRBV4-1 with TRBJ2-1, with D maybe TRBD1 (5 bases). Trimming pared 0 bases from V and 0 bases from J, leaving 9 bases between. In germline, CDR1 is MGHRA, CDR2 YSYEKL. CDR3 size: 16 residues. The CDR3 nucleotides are TGCGCCAGCAGCCAAGAGGACACCCTCTCCTACAATGAGCAGTTCTTC. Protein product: CASSQEDTLSYNEQFF.

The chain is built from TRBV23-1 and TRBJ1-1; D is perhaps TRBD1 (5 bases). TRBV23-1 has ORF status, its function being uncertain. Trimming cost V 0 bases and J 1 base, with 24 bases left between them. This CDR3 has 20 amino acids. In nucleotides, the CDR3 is TGCGCCAGCAGTCAATCCCCTCCTGGTACCCACGCAGGGCCGAACACTGAAGCTTTCTTT. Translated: CASSQSPPGTHAGPNTEAFF.

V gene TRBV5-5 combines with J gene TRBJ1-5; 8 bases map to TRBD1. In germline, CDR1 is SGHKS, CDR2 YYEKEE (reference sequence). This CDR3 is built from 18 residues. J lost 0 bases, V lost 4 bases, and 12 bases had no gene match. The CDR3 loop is CASSPMGQEVGSNQPQHF. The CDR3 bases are TGTGCCAGCAGCCCCATGGGACAGGAGGTTGGTAGCAATCAGCCCCAGCATTTT. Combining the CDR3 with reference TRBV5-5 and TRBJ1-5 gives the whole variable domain DAGVTQSPTHLIKTRGQQVTLRCSPISGHKSVSWYQQVLGQGPQFIFQYYEKEERGRGNFPDRFSARQFPNYSSELNVNALLLGDSALYLCASSPMGQEVGSNQPQHFGDGTRLSIL.

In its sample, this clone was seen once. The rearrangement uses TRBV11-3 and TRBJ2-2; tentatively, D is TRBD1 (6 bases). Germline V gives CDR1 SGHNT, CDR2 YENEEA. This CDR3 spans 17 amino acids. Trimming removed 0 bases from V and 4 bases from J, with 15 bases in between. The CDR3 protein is CASSLDSTGRGTGELFF. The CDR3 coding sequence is TGTGCCAGCAGCTTAGATTCCACGGGCAGGGGCACCGGGGAGCTGTTTTTT.

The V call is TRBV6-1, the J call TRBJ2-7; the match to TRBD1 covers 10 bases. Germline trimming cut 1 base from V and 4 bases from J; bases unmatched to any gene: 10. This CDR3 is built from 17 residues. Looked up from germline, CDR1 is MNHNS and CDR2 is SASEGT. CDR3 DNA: TGTGCCAGCAGTGAAGAACAAGTGACAGGGGGCGCGTACGAGCAGTACTTC. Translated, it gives CASSEEQVTGGAYEQYF.